One and the same sample provided the 27 T cell receptor beta chains below, sequenced in a study of cytomegalovirus exposure and HLA in healthy donors (dated by TCRdb to 2015 to 2018). The protocol used for the library was the immunoSEQ multiplex PCR assay. TCRdb mirrors the immuneACCESS table, restricted to in-frame sequences. Some clones are absent from its copies; in checked studies, under half trace to an unresolved V gene, and the reason for the others is unknown. The sample table shows 60,000 to 65,000 clones, and about 96% are seen once. Around 1% of the sample comes from the top ten. Sequenced input: PBMCs. The receptors here all came from a woman between 18 and 29 years old in good health and CMV-seronegative.

Here the CDR3 reads CSARAWGGEAFF. DNA for the CDR3: TGCAGCGCACGGGCGTGGGGCGGTGAAGCTTTCTTT. The chain carries TRBV29-1 and TRBJ1-1, with a tentative D call TRBD1 (5 bases). Per the germline V gene, CDR1 is SQVTM and CDR2 is ANQGSEA. The CDR3 has 12 amino acids. Trimming stripped 7 bases from V and 7 bases from J, with 16 bases between.

This rearrangement joins TRBV7-3 to TRBJ1-2, with TRBD1 as a possible D gene (5 bases). This CDR3 region has 16 residues. V gave up 2 bases and J gave up 4 bases, with 17 bases separating them. The V gene's germline CDR1 is SGHTA and CDR2 FQGTGA. Here the CDR3 reads CASSLLRIRVTYGYTF. The DNA of the CDR3 is TGTGCCAGCAGCTTATTACGGATCAGGGTTACCTATGGCTACACCTTC.

This chain connects TRBV10-3 to TRBJ2-3; D call uncertain. Trimming cost V 0 bases and J 6 bases, with 10 bases left between them. The CDR3 is 14 residues long. Per the germline V gene, CDR1 is ENHRY and CDR2 is SYGVKD. This CDR3 reads CAISESPGRDTQYF. The CDR3, as DNA: TGTGCCATCAGTGAGTCGCCAGGCAGGGATACGCAGTATTTT.

This clone has only a few counts. The chain couples TRBV27 to TRBJ2-1, with 7 nucleotides matching TRBD2. With 4 bases clipped from V and 2 bases from J, the junction kept 8 bases outside the gene matches. This CDR3 region has 16 residues. CDR1 MNHEY and CDR2 SMNVEV come from the germline V gene (reference sequence). The CDR3 sequence: CASSSRGSGAYNEQFF. For the CDR3, the DNA is TGTGCCAGCAGTTCCCGGGGCAGCGGGGCCTACAATGAGCAGTTCTTC.

The chain combines TRBV28 with TRBJ1-5; tentatively, D is TRBD1 (6 bases). Between the trimmed V and J ends, which lost 1 base and 1 base, there was a span of 11 bases. Germline V gene sequence: CDR1 MDHEN, CDR2 SYDVKM. This CDR3 contains 16 residues. The DNA of the CDR3 is TGTGCCAGCAGTTTATCAGGGGAAGGGAGCAATCAGCCCCAGCATTTT. Translation: CASSLSGEGSNQPQHF.

The chain couples TRBV21-1 to TRBJ2-1; the table calls TRBD2, which could not be checked here. TRBV21-1 is a recognized pseudogene. The CDR3 extends over 21 amino acids. CDR3 in DNA: TGTGCCAGCGGGGGGGGTCCGAGGGCAGGACAATCTAGCGTCCACAACAATGAGCAGTTCTTC. This gives the protein CASGGGPRAGQSSVHNNEQFF.

The chain links TRBV7-8 to TRBJ2-2, with D maybe TRBD2 (7 bases). The CDR3 is 15 amino acids. The germline V gene has CDR1 SGHVS and CDR2 FQNEAQ. V was clipped by 2 bases and J by 6 bases, with 13 bases between them. The DNA for the CDR3 is TGTGCCAGCAGCTTATTGCGGGGGCGGGCCGGGGAGCTGTTTTTT. Protein: CASSLLRGRAGELFF.

V gene TRBV6-4 combines with J gene TRBJ2-7; D remains ambiguous. V shed 0 bases and J shed 3 bases, with 12 bases lying between them. This CDR3 region has 15 residues. The germline gives CDR1 MRHNA, CDR2 SNTAGT. CDR3 residues: CASSDSPSAHYEQYF. Here the CDR3 DNA reads TGTGCCAGCAGTGACTCCCCCAGCGCCCACTACGAGCAGTACTTC.

This chain joins TRBV15 and TRBJ2-6; the match to TRBD1 covers 7 bases. CDR1 is LNHNV and CDR2 is YYDKDF in the germline V gene (reference sequence). V dropped 2 bases and J dropped 4; count of bases not matched to a gene: 11. The CDR3 loop spans 18 amino acids. CDR3 sequence (DNA): TGTGCCACCAGCAGACGACAGGGCCCCTGGGGGGGGGCCAACGTCCTGACTTTC. It specifies CATSRRQGPWGGANVLTF. The whole variable domain, remainder taken from reference TRBV15 and TRBJ2-6, is DAMVIQNPRYQVTQFGKPVTLSCSQTLNHNVMYWYQQKSSQAPKLLFHYYDKDFNNEADTPDNFQSRRPNTSFCFLDIRSPGLGDTAMYLCATSRRQGPWGGANVLTFGAGSRLTVL.

A single count supports this clone. The chain has TRBV5-8 and TRBJ2-5, with 13 bases aligning to TRBD2. The V and J ends lost 6 bases and 0 bases, in that order; junction bases with no gene match: 5. CDR3 length: 16 amino acids. The germline gives CDR1 SGHTS, CDR2 YDEGEE. The CDR3 is CASTTGTSGDQETQYF. In DNA form, the CDR3 reads TGTGCCAGCACCACCGGGACTAGCGGGGACCAAGAGACCCAGTACTTC. Variable domain in full (rest from reference TRBV5-8 and TRBJ2-5): EAGVTQSPTHLIKTRGQQATLRCSPISGHTSVYWYQQALGLGLQFLLWYDEGEERNRGNFPPRFSGRQFPNYSSELNVNALELEDSALYLCASTTGTSGDQETQYFGPGTRLLVL.

The J gene is TRBJ2-3, the V gene TRBV30; 12 bases line up with TRBD1. Looked up from germline, CDR1 is GTSNPN and CDR2 is SVGIG (reference sequence). Losses at the gene ends were 4 bases for V and 6 bases for J; bases not matched to a gene: 11. This CDR3 is 16 amino acids long. The CDR3 nucleotides read TGTGCCTGGACCCCCGGGACAGGGGGCGTGGGTGATACGCAGTATTTT. It yields the protein CAWTPGTGGVGDTQYF. Combining the CDR3 with reference TRBV30 and TRBJ2-3 gives the whole variable domain SQTIHQWPATLVQPVGSPLSLECTVEGTSNPNLYWYRQAAGRGLQLLFYSVGIGQISSEVPQNLSASRPQDRQFILSSKKLLLSDSGFYLCAWTPGTGGVGDTQYFGPGTRLTVL.

This sequence joins TRBV28 and TRBJ1-2, with TRBD1 as a possible D gene (6 bases). Germline lookup yields CDR1 MDHEN and CDR2 SYDVKM. The CDR3 loop spans 14 amino acids. Trimming pared 5 bases from V and 4 bases from J, leaving 14 bases between. The CDR3: CASSPRDTRYGYTF. For the CDR3, the DNA is TGTGCCAGCAGTCCCCGGGACACGCGCTATGGCTACACCTTC.

This clone has a handful of counts. V usage is TRBV2 and J usage is TRBJ2-7, with 9 positions matching TRBD1. V dropped 6 bases and J dropped 1; count of bases not matched to a gene: 7. Germline CDR1 reads SNHLY; CDR2 reads FYNNEI. The CDR3 has 15 amino acids. In DNA form, the CDR3 reads TGTGCCAGCAGGACTGGGACAGGGAGATCCTACGAGCAGTACTTC. Protein sequence: CASRTGTGRSYEQYF.

The genes are TRBV6-1 and TRBJ1-3; the match to TRBD1 covers 10 bases. Germline CDR1 and CDR2: MNHNS and SASEGT. The junction had 3 bases not matched to a gene; V was cut back by 3 bases and J by 1 base. This CDR3 has 16 residues. The CDR3, as DNA: TGTGCCAGCAGTGAGCGGGACAGGGGTTCTGGAAACACCATATATTTT. Residues: CASSERDRGSGNTIYF.

V usage is TRBV5-1 and J usage is TRBJ1-4; possible D gene TRBD1, 5 bases. CDR3 length equals 14 residues. The V end was cut by 9 bases, the J end by 0 bases, with 12 bases between. In germline, CDR1 is SGHRS, CDR2 YFSETQ. The CDR3 DNA is TGCGCCACCCGGGAGGGGTCAACTAATGAAAAACTGTTTTTT. Translating gives CATREGSTNEKLFF.

The CDR3 sequence is CSAGGAGNTIYF. The DNA of the CDR3 is TGCAGCGCGGGGGGGGCTGGAAACACCATATATTTT. The chain employs TRBV29-1 and TRBJ1-3, with D perhaps TRBD1 (5 bases). This CDR3 is built from 12 residues. Trimming took 7 bases from V and 2 from J, leaving 9 bases between them. CDR1 is SQVTM, CDR2 ANQGSEA, per germline.

The V and J genes are TRBV5-1 and TRBJ2-1, with a possible D match to TRBD2 (5 bases). Trimming took 0 bases from V and 10 from J, leaving 14 bases between them. Germline V gives CDR1 SGHRS, CDR2 YFSETQ. This CDR3 is built from 14 residues. The CDR3 sequence: CASSLGQAEGEQFF. CDR3 nucleotide sequence: TGCGCCAGCAGCTTGGGGCAGGCCGAGGGAGAGCAGTTCTTC.

V is TRBV5-6 and J is TRBJ1-2; a weak D match, TRBD1 (6 bases). Germline values: CDR1 SGHDT, CDR2 YYEEEE. Trimming removed 5 bases from V and 4 bases from J, with 12 bases in between. There are 13 residues in the CDR3. The CDR3 DNA reads as TGTGCCAGCAGTACGACAGGCCCCTATGGCTACACCTTC. Residues: CASSTTGPYGYTF.

V is TRBV5-1 and J is TRBJ2-3; TRBD1 agrees at 8 bases. Looked up from germline, CDR1 is SGHRS and CDR2 is YFSETQ. After removal of 0 bases from V and 0 bases from J, the junction contained 6 bases not matched to a gene. The CDR3 extends over 17 amino acids. The CDR3 sequence is CASSLGPRQGSTDTQYF. The CDR3 DNA is TGCGCCAGCAGCTTGGGTCCCCGACAGGGGAGCACAGATACGCAGTATTTT.

This chain joins TRBV19 and TRBJ1-5; D gene uncertain. The germline V gene encodes CDR1 LNHDA and CDR2 SQIVND (reference sequence). The CDR3 is 14 residues long. Trimming pared 7 bases from V and 6 bases from J, leaving 16 bases between. The CDR3 region is CASTIGGRGQPQHF. The CDR3 DNA follows: TGTGCCAGTACCATAGGAGGGCGCGGTCAGCCCCAGCATTTT.

The rearrangement uses TRBV7-9 and TRBJ1-4; D may be TRBD1 (6 bases). V was trimmed by 5 bases and J by 7 bases, leaving 17 bases between them. The CDR3 consists of 15 residues. CDR1 is SEHNR, CDR2 FQNEAQ, per germline (reference sequence). The CDR3 nucleotides are TGTGCCAGCAGCCCCCTCCGGGACATAGGTGAAAAACTGTTTTTT. This translates into CASSPLRDIGEKLFF.

The genes are TRBV2 and TRBJ2-7, with TRBD1 matching 7 bases. The junction had 3 bases not matched to a gene; V was cut back by 4 bases and J by 3 bases. The CDR3 extends over 13 amino acids. Germline V gene lookup returns CDR1 SNHLY and CDR2 FYNNEI. The CDR3 is CASSGDRHYEQYF. CDR3 nucleotides: TGTGCCAGCAGTGGGGACAGACACTACGAGCAGTACTTC.

This clone appeared once. This chain uses TRBV11-2 with TRBJ1-1; maybe TRBD1 (6 bases). The CDR3 has 15 amino acids. V gave up 5 bases and J gave up 2 bases, with 15 bases separating them. The germline gives CDR1 SGHAT, CDR2 FQNNGV. The CDR3 DNA is TGTGCCAGCAGCGCCCTGACAGGCCCCAACACTGAAGCTTTCTTT. This gives the protein CASSALTGPNTEAFF.

The V call is TRBV7-9, the J call TRBJ1-1; D may be TRBD1 (5 bases). CDR1 is SEHNR, CDR2 FQNEAQ, per germline (reference sequence). CDR3 length: 16 amino acids. The V and J ends lost 1 base and 0 bases respectively, with 12 bases between them. The CDR3 is CASSLVRGDMNTEAFF. In nucleotides, the CDR3 is TGTGCCAGCAGCTTAGTGCGGGGCGACATGAACACTGAAGCTTTCTTT.

The chain employs TRBV6-6 and TRBJ2-7; D possibly corresponds to TRBD2 (6 bases). Between the trimmed V and J ends, which lost 2 bases and 6 bases, there was a span of 20 bases. The CDR3 covers 16 residues. Per the germline V gene, CDR1 is MNHNY and CDR2 is SVGAGI (reference sequence). The CDR3 DNA sequence: TGTGCCAGCAGTTACGGTTCGACTAGTTCGGAGGTCGAGCAGTACTTC. Encoded protein: CASSYGSTSSEVEQYF.

The chain recombines TRBV7-9 with TRBJ2-2, with 9 bases fitting TRBD2. CDR1 is SEHNR and CDR2 is FQNEAQ in the germline V gene (reference sequence). The CDR3 length is 17 residues. Trimming at V came to 2 bases and at J to 3 bases, leaving 7 bases not matched to a gene. The CDR3 loop reads CASSLLWREGHTGELFF. As DNA, the CDR3 is TGTGCCAGCAGCTTACTCTGGCGGGAGGGCCACACCGGGGAGCTGTTTTTT.

This chain links TRBV4-1 with TRBJ2-7; TRBD1 agrees at 11 bases. This CDR3 contains 15 residues. V shed 0 bases, J shed 5 bases, and the junction held 3 bases outside the gene matches. The germline V gene encodes CDR1 MGHRA and CDR2 YSYEKL. The DNA of the CDR3 is TGCGCCAGCAGCCAAGAACGGACAGGGGGCCACGAGCAGTACTTC. Translation: CASSQERTGGHEQYF.